This T cell receptor (beta chain) was identified in a study of OX40 agonist ivuxolimab in advanced cancers. Study overall: Patients were infused with ivuxolimab every 2 weeks at 0.01 to 10 mg/kg. Participants, 75% to 85% male, averaged approximately 60 years of age, ranging from roughly 23 to 80. Study-level results: Averaged across samples, CD8+ T cells carried more expanded clones than CD4+ did. With doses of 0.1 to 3.0 mg/kg, CD4+ and CD8+ blood T cells had undergone clonal expansion by week 6.

The CDR3 has 16 amino acids. Trimming took 1 base from V and 0 from J; bases not matched to a gene: 5. Per the germline V gene, CDR1 is SGHNT and CDR2 is YYREEE (reference sequence). In regard to this clone: What it binds is not known.

Using immunoSEQ multiplex PCR, the repertoire was profiled, and TCRdb retains in-frame clones only, with some absent. Here the sample spans approximately 70,000 clones, around 90% being singletons. The receptor was derived from an adult with an advanced solid tumor such as melanoma, head and neck, liver or kidney cancer. The starting material was CD4+ or CD8+ T cells sorted from blood, obtained in a trial of the OX40 agonist ivuxolimab. V and J are TRBV5-4 and TRBJ2-7, with 9 bases that match TRBD2. CDR3 DNA: TGTGCCAGCAGCTTGTGGCGGGGGGGTCTCTCCTACGAGCAGTACTTC. Translating gives CASSLWRGGLSYEQYF.